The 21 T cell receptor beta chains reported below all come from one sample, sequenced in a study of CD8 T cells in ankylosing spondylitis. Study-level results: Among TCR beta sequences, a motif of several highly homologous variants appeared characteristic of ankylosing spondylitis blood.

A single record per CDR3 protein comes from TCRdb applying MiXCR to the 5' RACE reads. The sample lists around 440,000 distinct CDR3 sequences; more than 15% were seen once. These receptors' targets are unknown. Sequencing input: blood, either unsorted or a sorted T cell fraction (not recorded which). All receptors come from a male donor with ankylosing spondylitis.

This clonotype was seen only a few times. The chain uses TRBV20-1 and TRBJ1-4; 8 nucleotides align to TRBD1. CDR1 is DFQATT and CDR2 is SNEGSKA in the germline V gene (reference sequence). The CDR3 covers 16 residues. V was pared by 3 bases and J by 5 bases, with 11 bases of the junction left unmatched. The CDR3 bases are TGCAGTGCTAGCCTTCGGGGCAGGGGGCGAAATGAAAAACTGTTTTTT. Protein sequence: CSASLRGRGRNEKLFF.

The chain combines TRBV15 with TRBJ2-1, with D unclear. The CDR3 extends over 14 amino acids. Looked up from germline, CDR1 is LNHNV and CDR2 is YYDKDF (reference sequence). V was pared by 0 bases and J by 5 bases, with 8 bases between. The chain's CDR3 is CATSRDPGDNEQFF. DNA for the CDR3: TGTGCCACCAGCAGAGATCCCGGTGACAATGAGCAGTTCTTC.

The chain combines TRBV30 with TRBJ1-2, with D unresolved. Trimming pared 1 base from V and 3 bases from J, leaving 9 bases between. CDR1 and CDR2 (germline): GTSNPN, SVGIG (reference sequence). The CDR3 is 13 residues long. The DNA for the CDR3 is TGTGCCTGGAGTGCTGGAGGATACTATGGCTACACCTTC. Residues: CAWSAGGYYGYTF.

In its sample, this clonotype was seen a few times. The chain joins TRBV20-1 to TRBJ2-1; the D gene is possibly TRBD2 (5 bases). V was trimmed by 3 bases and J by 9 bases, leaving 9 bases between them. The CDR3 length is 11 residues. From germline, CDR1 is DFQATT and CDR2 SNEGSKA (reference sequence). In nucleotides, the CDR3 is TGCAGTGCTAGTGGGGAGATTGAGCAGTTCTTC. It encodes CSASGEIEQFF.

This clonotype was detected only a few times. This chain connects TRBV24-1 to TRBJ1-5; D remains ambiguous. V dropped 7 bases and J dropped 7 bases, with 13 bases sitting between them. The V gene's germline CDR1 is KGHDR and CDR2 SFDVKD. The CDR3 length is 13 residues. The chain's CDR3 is CATSAPGNQPQHF. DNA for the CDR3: TGTGCCACCAGCGCCCCCGGAAACCAGCCCCAGCATTTT.

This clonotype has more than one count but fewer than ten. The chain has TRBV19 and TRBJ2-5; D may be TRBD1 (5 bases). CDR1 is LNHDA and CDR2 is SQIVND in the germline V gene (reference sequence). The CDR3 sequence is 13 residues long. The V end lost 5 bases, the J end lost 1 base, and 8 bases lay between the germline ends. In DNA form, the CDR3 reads TGTGCCAGTAGTCGACAGATCCAAGAGACCCAGTACTTC. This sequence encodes CASSRQIQETQYF.

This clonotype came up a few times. CDR3 bases: TGTGCCATCAGTCCAACAGGGGGGTTGAACACTGAAGCTTTCTTT. It codes for CAISPTGGLNTEAFF. The rearrangement joins TRBV10-3 to TRBJ1-1, with 8 nucleotides matching TRBD1. Trimming took 5 bases from V and 0 from J; bases not matched to a gene: 5. The CDR3 covers 15 residues. CDR1 is ENHRY and CDR2 is SYGVKD in the germline V gene.

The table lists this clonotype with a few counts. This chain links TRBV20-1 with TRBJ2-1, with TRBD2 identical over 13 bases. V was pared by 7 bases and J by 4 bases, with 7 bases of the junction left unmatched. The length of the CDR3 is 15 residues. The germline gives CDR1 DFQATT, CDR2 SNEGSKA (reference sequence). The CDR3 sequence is CSGTSGSSPYNEQFF. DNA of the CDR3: TGCAGTGGGACTAGCGGGAGTAGCCCTTACAATGAGCAGTTCTTC.

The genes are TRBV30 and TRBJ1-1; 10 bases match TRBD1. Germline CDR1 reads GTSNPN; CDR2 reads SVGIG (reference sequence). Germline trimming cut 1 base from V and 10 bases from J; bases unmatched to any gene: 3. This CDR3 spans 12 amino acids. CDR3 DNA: TGTGCCTGGAGTGGTTGGACAGGGGGAGCTTTCTTT. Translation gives CAWSGWTGGAFF.

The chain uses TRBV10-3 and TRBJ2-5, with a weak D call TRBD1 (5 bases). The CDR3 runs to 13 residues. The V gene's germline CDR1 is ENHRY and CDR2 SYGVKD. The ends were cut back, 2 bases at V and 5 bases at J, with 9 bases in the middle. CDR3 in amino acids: CAISEGAGETQYF. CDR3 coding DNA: TGTGCCATCAGTGAGGGGGCCGGGGAGACCCAGTACTTC.

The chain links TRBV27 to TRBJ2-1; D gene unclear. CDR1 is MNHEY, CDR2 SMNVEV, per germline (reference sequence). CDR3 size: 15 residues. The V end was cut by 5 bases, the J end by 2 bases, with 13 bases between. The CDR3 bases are TGTGCCAGCAGTCAATCAGAAATGACCTACAATGAGCAGTTCTTC. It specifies CASSQSEMTYNEQFF.

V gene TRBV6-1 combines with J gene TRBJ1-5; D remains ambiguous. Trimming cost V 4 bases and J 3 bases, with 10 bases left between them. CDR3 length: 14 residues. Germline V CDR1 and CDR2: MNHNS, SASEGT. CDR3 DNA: TGTGCCAGCAGTGGAGACACCCTCAATCAGCCCCAGCATTTT. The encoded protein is CASSGDTLNQPQHF.

CDR3 DNA: TGTGCAAGCGGGAGGGCGGGGTCCGGCGAGGAGCTGTTTTTT. Its translation: CASGRAGSGEELFF. The rearrangement joins TRBV9 to TRBJ2-2; 10 bases fit TRBD2. Per the germline V gene, CDR1 is SGDLS and CDR2 is YYNGEE. The CDR3 extends over 14 amino acids.

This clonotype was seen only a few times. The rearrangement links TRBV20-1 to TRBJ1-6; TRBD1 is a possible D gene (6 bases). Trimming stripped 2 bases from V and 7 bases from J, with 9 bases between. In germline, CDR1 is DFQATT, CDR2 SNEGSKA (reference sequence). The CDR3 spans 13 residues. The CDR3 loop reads CSARQGKNSPLHF. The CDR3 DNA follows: TGCAGTGCTAGACAGGGGAAAAATTCACCCCTCCACTTT.

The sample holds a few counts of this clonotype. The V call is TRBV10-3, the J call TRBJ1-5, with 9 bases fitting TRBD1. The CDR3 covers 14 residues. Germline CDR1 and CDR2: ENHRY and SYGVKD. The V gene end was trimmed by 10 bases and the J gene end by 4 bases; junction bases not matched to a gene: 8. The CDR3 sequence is CASPRDRDNQPQHF. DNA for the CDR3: TGTGCCAGTCCCCGGGACAGGGATAATCAGCCCCAGCATTTT.

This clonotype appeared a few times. The CDR3, as DNA: TGTGCCAGCAGCAAAGGGGTCGACTTGGGCACCGGGGAGCTGTTTTTT. The encoded protein is CASSKGVDLGTGELFF. V gene TRBV21-1 combines with J gene TRBJ2-2. TRBV21-1 is flagged as a pseudogene. This CDR3 region has 16 residues.

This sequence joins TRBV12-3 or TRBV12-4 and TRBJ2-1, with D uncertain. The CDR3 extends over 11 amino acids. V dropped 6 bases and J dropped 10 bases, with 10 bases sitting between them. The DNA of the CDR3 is TGTGCCAGCAGCCGAACGGTGGAGCAGTTCTTC. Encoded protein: CASSRTVEQFF.

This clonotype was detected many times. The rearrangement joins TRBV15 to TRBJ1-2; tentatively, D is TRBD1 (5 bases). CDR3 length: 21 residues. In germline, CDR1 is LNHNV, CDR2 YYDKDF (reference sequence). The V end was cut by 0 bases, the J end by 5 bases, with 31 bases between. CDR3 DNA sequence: TGTGCCACCAGCAGAGATGATGTGGAGGGGCGGATGAGGGATGGATCATATGGCTACACCTTC. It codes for CATSRDDVEGRMRDGSYGYTF.

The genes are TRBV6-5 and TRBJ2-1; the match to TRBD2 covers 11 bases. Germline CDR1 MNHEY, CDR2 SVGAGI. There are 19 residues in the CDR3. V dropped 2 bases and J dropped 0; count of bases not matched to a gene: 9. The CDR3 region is CASSYRLAGGPSSYNEQFF. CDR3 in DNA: TGTGCCAGCAGTTACCGGCTAGCGGGAGGCCCGAGCTCCTACAATGAGCAGTTCTTC.

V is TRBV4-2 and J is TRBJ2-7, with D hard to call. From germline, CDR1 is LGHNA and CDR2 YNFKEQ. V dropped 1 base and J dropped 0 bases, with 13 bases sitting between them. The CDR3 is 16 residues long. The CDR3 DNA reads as TGTGCCAGCAGCCAAGCCCTGTCGGCCAGCTCCTACGAGCAGTACTTC. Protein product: CASSQALSASSYEQYF.

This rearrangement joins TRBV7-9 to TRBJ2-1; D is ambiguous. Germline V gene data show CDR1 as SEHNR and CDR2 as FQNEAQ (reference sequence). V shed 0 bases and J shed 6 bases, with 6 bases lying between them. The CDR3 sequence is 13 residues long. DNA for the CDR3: TGTGCCAGCAGCTTAGCGTATCTCAATGAGCAGTTCTTC. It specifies CASSLAYLNEQFF.